These 8 T cell receptor beta chains originate from one sample sequenced in a study of spatial heterogeneity in lung cancer. TCRdb reanalysed the 5' RACE reads using MiXCR and keeps one entry per CDR3 protein. Of approximately 11,000 distinct CDR3 sequences listed, more than 3.5% are singletons. The time point here: sample taken at primary tumor resection. This specimen was PBMCs, taken at surgery. The receptor source for this set is a female donor with early-stage non-small cell lung cancer.

This clonotype was counted ten times or more. The chain carries TRBV29-1 and TRBJ1-1, with D tentatively TRBD1 (6 bases). The CDR3 contains 12 residues. The germline CDR1 and CDR2 sequences are SQVTM and ANQGSEA. In DNA form, the CDR3 reads TGCACCATCGGGGACATGAACACTGAAGCTTTCTTT. Protein product: CTIGDMNTEAFF. The full variable domain, with the rest looked up from reference TRBV29-1 and TRBJ1-1, is SAVISQKPSRDICQRGTSLTIQCQVDSQVTMMFWYRQQPGQSLTLIATANQGSEATYESGFVIDKFPISRPNLTFSTLTVSNMSPEDSSIYLCTIGDMNTEAFFGQGTRLTVV.

Concerning this clonotype: A much larger clonotype is one base distant, so this may be a read error. In DNA form, the CDR3 reads TGTGCCAGCAGTCCCTCGGACCGCAAGGTCCTCCACTTT. Its protein is CASSPSDRKVLHF. This chain joins TRBV27 and TRBJ1-6; D is undetermined. The CDR3 spans 13 residues. V lost 5 bases and J lost 15, with 17 bases in between. CDR1 and CDR2 from the germline V gene are MNHEY and SMNVEV (reference sequence).

The rearrangement joins TRBV6-2 or TRBV6-3 to TRBJ2-1; D call uncertain. Germline CDR1 reads MNHEY; CDR2 reads SVGEGT. The ends were cut back, 8 bases at V and 6 bases at J, with 8 bases in the middle. There are 11 residues in the CDR3. The CDR3 loop reads CASSSFNEQFF. The CDR3 nucleotides read TGTGCCAGCTCCTCTTTCAATGAGCAGTTCTTC.

This clonotype has a count of ten or more. CDR3: CASSFLGQGYNSPLHF. The CDR3 DNA follows: TGTGCCAGCAGTTTTTTGGGACAGGGCTATAATTCACCCCTCCACTTT. The J gene is TRBJ1-6, the V gene TRBV28; 9 bases map to TRBD1. The germline gives CDR1 MDHEN, CDR2 SYDVKM. J lost 3 bases, V lost 3 bases, and 3 bases had no gene match. CDR3 length: 16 amino acids.

This clonotype was counted ten times or more. The genes are TRBV10-3 and TRBJ2-5; 8 bases fit TRBD1. The V and J ends lost 6 bases and 6 bases, in that order; junction bases with no gene match: 9. CDR1 is ENHRY, CDR2 SYGVKD, per germline. The length of the CDR3 is 14 residues. The CDR3 reads CAISTMTGDQTQYF. The DNA for the CDR3 is TGTGCCATCAGCACTATGACAGGGGACCAGACCCAGTACTTC.

The sample holds a few counts of this clonotype. The chain has TRBV13 and TRBJ2-5, with TRBD1 as a possible D gene (6 bases). This CDR3 region has 16 residues. V gave up 5 bases and J gave up 2 bases, with 18 bases separating them. Looked up from germline, CDR1 is PRHDT and CDR2 is FYEKMQ (reference sequence). The CDR3 spells CASSPSRDMGQETQYF. The CDR3 DNA follows: TGTGCCAGCAGCCCTAGCCGGGACATGGGACAAGAGACCCAGTACTTC.

This clonotype was found many times. CDR3 sequence (DNA): TGCAGTGCGCAAACAGGGAAGAGCACCGGGGAGCTGTTTTTT. Translated: CSAQTGKSTGELFF. The rearrangement joins TRBV20-1 to TRBJ2-2; D might be TRBD1 (6 bases). Germline lookup yields CDR1 DFQATT and CDR2 SNEGSKA (reference sequence). The ends were cut back, 6 bases at V and 4 bases at J, with 15 bases in the middle. This CDR3 has 14 residues.

In its sample, this clonotype was seen many times. The genes are TRBV27 and TRBJ2-1; D remains ambiguous. V was shortened by 6 bases and J by 8 bases, with 14 bases between the two germline ends. In germline, CDR1 is MNHEY, CDR2 SMNVEV (reference sequence). CDR3 length equals 13 residues. This CDR3 reads CASSLRGGDEQFF. The CDR3, as DNA: TGTGCCAGCAGCCTCCGTGGCGGAGATGAGCAGTTCTTC.